This TCR beta chain comes out of a study of T cell repertoires in cytomegalovirus infection. The overall study: HLA-B-restricted CMV epitopes that are well studied were used alongside recently identified HLA-C-restricted ones. The public TCR beta signatures pointed to both CMV infection and matching HLA type. Findings of the study overall: Summed frequency of shared TCR beta families picked out CMV carriers who also had the relevant HLA. Within the response measured ex vivo, HLA-C-restricted CMV-specific TCR beta clonotypes were dominant.

Using its own MiXCR run on the reads, TCRdb lists one record per CDR3 protein. The data show 900,000 to 950,000 distinct CDR3 sequences, around 30% seen once. Deletions cut 3 bases from V and 6 bases from J, with 5 bases between. This CDR3 contains 11 residues. Germline CDR1 and CDR2: MNHNS and SASEGT. Comments on this clonotype: Its antigen is still unknown.

The rearrangement joins TRBV6-1 to TRBJ1-1; no clear D. This TCR was sampled from a human donor in good health (CMV status not recorded). Some clones in this sample may be carry-over from other donors' samples. The sample in question was cultured CD8+ T cells from PBMCs, obtained from culture after CMV antigen stimulation. CDR3 protein: CASSEWPEAFF. Here the CDR3 DNA reads TGTGCCAGCAGTGAGTGGCCTGAAGCTTTCTTT.